These 5 T cell receptor beta chains were all obtained from the same sample, sequenced in a study of T cells in Graves' hyperthyroidism and ophthalmopathy. Amplified TCR beta CDR3 regions derived from RNA transcripts. HTBI primers were the set used in a first-round RT-PCR of the TCR CDR3. TCRdb reprocessed the multiplex PCR reads with MiXCR, giving one entry per CDR3 protein. The sample lists a few hundred thousand distinct CDR3 sequences, approximately 15% seen once, with less than 3.5% in the top ten. The sequenced sample consisted of blood. The receptors were gathered from a woman in her thirties or forties with Graves' ophthalmopathy.

This clonotype turned up a few times. The V and J genes are TRBV7-2 and TRBJ1-2, with D perhaps TRBD1 (5 bases). Germline-derived CDR1 and CDR2 are SGHTA and FQGNSA. V was pared by 2 bases and J by 8 bases, with 9 bases between. The CDR3 loop spans 12 amino acids. DNA of the CDR3: TGTGCCAGCAGCTTAACGCAGGGAGGCTACACCTTC. Protein sequence: CASSLTQGGYTF.

This rearrangement joins TRBV15 to TRBJ1-1, with D uncertain. Germline lookup yields CDR1 LNHNV and CDR2 YYDKDF (reference sequence). Trimming stripped 4 bases from V and 6 bases from J, with 12 bases between. This CDR3 has 13 residues. Written as DNA, the CDR3 is TGTGCCACCAGCACCCAAACCGACGCTGAAGCTTTCTTT. Its translation is CATSTQTDAEAFF.

There are many counts of this clonotype. The chain recombines TRBV30 with TRBJ2-1; D is possibly TRBD2 (6 bases). The germline V gene has CDR1 GTSNPN and CDR2 SVGIG (reference sequence). This CDR3 has 13 amino acids. V shed 0 bases and J shed 3 bases, with 6 bases lying between them. In DNA, the CDR3 is TGTGCCTGGAGTGTGCGGGACTACAATGAGCAGTTCTTC. Protein: CAWSVRDYNEQFF.

The CDR3 DNA follows: TGTGCCAGCAGTTTATACAGGGGCGGAAACACCATATATTTT. Translation gives CASSLYRGGNTIYF. The chain recombines TRBV28 with TRBJ1-3; 7 positions match TRBD1. Germline CDR1 reads MDHEN; CDR2 reads SYDVKM. CDR3 length: 14 residues. The V and J ends lost 1 base and 4 bases, in that order; junction bases with no gene match: 1. Full variable domain (missing parts from reference TRBV28 and TRBJ1-3): DVKVTQSSRYLVKRTGEKVFLECVQDMDHENMFWYRQDPGLGLRLIYFSYDVKMKEKGDIPEGYSVSREKKERFSLILESASTNQTSMYLCASSLYRGGNTIYFGEGSWLTVV.

This clonotype showed up many times. The V and J genes are TRBV28 and TRBJ2-2; D not certain. Germline-derived CDR1 and CDR2 are MDHEN and SYDVKM. V was shortened by 5 bases and J by 0 bases, with 13 bases between the two germline ends. The CDR3 is 16 amino acids. CDR3 DNA sequence: TGTGCCAGCAGTACCCGGTGGACCTCGAACACCGGGGAGCTGTTTTTT. This sequence encodes CASSTRWTSNTGELFF.